The present T cell receptor (beta chain) was sequenced within a study of cytomegalovirus exposure and HLA in healthy donors. About the study: Earlier sequencing of some 170 million T cells yielded roughly 120 million unique TCR beta sequences.

Trimming stripped 2 bases from V and 3 bases from J, with 23 bases between. Germline V gene sequence: CDR1 MDHEN, CDR2 SYDVKM. The CDR3 runs to 18 residues. The study ran its PCR with 60 Vbeta and 13 Jbeta primers. The repertoire was sequenced with immunoSEQ multiplex PCR; TCRdb's copy has only in-frame clones and lacks some. Of around 100,000 clones listed, about 74% were seen once; the top ten hold around 4.8%. This receptor was obtained from a woman aged 18 to 35 in good health and CMV-seropositive. The source material was PBMCs. This chain uses TRBV28 with TRBJ2-7; D possibly corresponds to TRBD1 (5 bases). The DNA of the CDR3 is TGTGCCAGCAGTTTAGGTTTAGGACATAAACAAAAGGGCTACGAGCAGTACTTC. Translating gives CASSLGLGHKQKGYEQYF.